This entry lists 31 T cell receptor beta chains sequenced from one sample in a study of blood T cells in healthy people across ages (dated by TCRdb to the mid-2010s). Library construction relied on 5' RACE. The sample was run on an Illumina HiSeq 2500. The second PCR ran for roughly 7 to 12 cycles and used a J-beta primer mix along with a sample-barcoded 5' primer. TCRdb's own reprocessing of the public reads used fastp at Q25 and MiXCR and kept productive beta chains. Each entry is one CDR3 protein sequence, shown with its most common DNA and genes. The sample records 710,000 or so distinct CDR3 sequences, roughly 32% of which are singletons. About 16% of the sample is taken by the ten largest. Sequenced material: blood. These receptors were obtained from an elderly woman in good health. Donor details come from another sample of the same person, matched by shared clones.

For this clonotype: A much larger clone is a single base away; this may be a read error. The chain recombines TRBV6-2 or TRBV6-3 with TRBJ1-1, with no clear D. The CDR3 is made up of 12 amino acids. Germline CDR1 MNHEY, CDR2 SVGEGT. The CDR3 reads CASRSVGTKAFF. CDR3 bases: TGTGCCAGTAGATCGGTTGGCACTAAAGCTTTCTTT.

The chain links TRBV6-1 to TRBJ2-7; D perhaps matches TRBD1 (5 bases). In germline, CDR1 is MNHNS, CDR2 SASEGT. V was pared by 5 bases and J by 4 bases, with 18 bases between. This CDR3 is built from 15 residues. CDR3 sequence (DNA): TGTGCCAGCAGTAATCCGTCTCGTGGGGCTTACGAGCAGTACTTC. As protein: CASSNPSRGAYEQYF.

With respect to this clonotype: A much larger clone differs by one base, so this may be a read error. The chain carries TRBV6-2 or TRBV6-3 and TRBJ2-5; 7 positions agree with TRBD1. The J call may be in error: the DNA end matches TRBJ2-7 better. The CDR3 is 15 residues long. The V gene's germline CDR1 is MNHEY and CDR2 SVGEGT. CDR3 region: CTSRTRPTGVDEQYF. The DNA of the CDR3 is TGTACCAGCAGGACCCGACCAACAGGGGTTGACGAGCAGTACTTC.

This clonotype was detected many times. This rearrangement joins TRBV6-4 to TRBJ2-6; D remains unclear. The CDR3 extends over 14 amino acids. The V gene's germline CDR1 is MRHNA and CDR2 SNTAGT. V shed 4 bases and J shed 0 bases, with 4 bases lying between them. This CDR3 is CASSVISGANVLTF. The CDR3 coding sequence is TGTGCCAGCAGTGTAATCTCTGGGGCCAACGTCCTGACTTTC.

This clonotype showed up many times. The chain joins TRBV7-2 to TRBJ2-1; 10 bases fit TRBD2. V was clipped by 2 bases and J by 7 bases; unmatched bases: 20. Germline CDR1 SGHTA, CDR2 FQGNSA. The CDR3 consists of 20 residues. The CDR3 loop reads CASSLPPTSGRIYGWNEQFF. The CDR3 DNA is TGTGCCAGCAGCTTACCTCCGACTAGCGGGCGGATCTATGGCTGGAATGAGCAGTTCTTC. Variable domain in full (rest from reference TRBV7-2 and TRBJ2-1): GAGVSQSPSNKVTEKGKDVELRCDPISGHTALYWYRQSLGQGLEFLIYFQGNSAPDKSGLPSDRFSAERTGGSVSTLTIQRTQQEDSAVYLCASSLPPTSGRIYGWNEQFFGPGTRLTVL.

The DNA for the CDR3 is TGTGCCAGCAGCTTAACTGGGCGGGCTACAAACACTGAAGCTTTCTTT. Protein: CASSLTGRATNTEAFF. The chain recombines TRBV7-3 with TRBJ1-1; D is ambiguous. This CDR3 is built from 16 residues. V lost 0 bases and J lost 2, with 13 bases in between. CDR1 and CDR2 from the germline V gene are SGHTA and FQGTGA. Using reference TRBV7-3 and TRBJ1-1 for the parts outside the CDR3, the full variable domain is GAGVSQTPSNKVTEKGKYVELRCDPISGHTALYWYRQSLGQGPEFLIYFQGTGAADDSGLPNDRFFAVRPEGSVSTLKIQRTERGDSAVYLCASSLTGRATNTEAFFGQGTRLTVV.

This clonotype was observed many times. V usage is TRBV5-1 and J usage is TRBJ2-5, with 7 nucleotides matching TRBD1. The J segment lost 3 bases and the V segment lost 0 bases, leaving 2 bases of the junction unmatched. Germline CDR1 is SGHRS and CDR2 is YFSETQ. The CDR3 loop spans 14 amino acids. CDR3 sequence (DNA): TGCGCCAGCAGCTTGGGGCAGGGGGAAGAGACCCAGTACTTC. It is translated as CASSLGQGEETQYF.

This clonotype has at least ten counts. The chain uses TRBV27 and TRBJ2-7; a weak D match, TRBD2 (5 bases). CDR3 length equals 16 residues. Germline V gives CDR1 MNHEY, CDR2 SMNVEV (reference sequence). Trimming left V 2 bases short and J 3 bases short, with 17 bases between. CDR3 sequence (DNA): TGTGCCAGCAGTTTAGGAGGTGTGGGCAGATACTACGAGCAGTACTTC. This encodes CASSLGGVGRYYEQYF.

About this clonotype: The DNA is left out, because the CDR3 cannot be placed on it with certainty; the CDR3 is given as TCRdb lists it. The genes are TRBV10-3 and TRBJ2-3; the table's TRBD1 call for D was not verified on the DNA. The V gene's germline CDR1 is ENHRY and CDR2 SYGVKD. The CDR3 region is 19 residues in length, termini included. The CDR3 region is CAISYSRVGQGARTDTRYF.

This clonotype was counted at least ten times. V gene TRBV29-1 combines with J gene TRBJ1-1; maybe TRBD1 (6 bases). V was cut by 3 bases and J by 5 bases, with 13 bases left in between. This CDR3 contains 13 residues. Germline V CDR1 and CDR2: SQVTM, ANQGSEA. The CDR3, as DNA: TGCAGCGTTGAGCAGGGGAGAAGGACTGAAGCTTTCTTT. As protein: CSVEQGRRTEAFF. The variable domain in full, completed from reference TRBV29-1 and TRBJ1-1, reads SAVISQKPSRDICQRGTSLTIQCQVDSQVTMMFWYRQQPGQSLTLIATANQGSEATYESGFVIDKFPISRPNLTFSTLTVSNMSPEDSSIYLCSVEQGRRTEAFFGQGTRLTVV.

The sample holds a few counts of this clonotype. CDR3 bases: TGTGCCAGCAGCCTCGGGACAGGGATACCCTACGAGCAGTACTTC. Protein product: CASSLGTGIPYEQYF. This rearrangement joins TRBV5-5 to TRBJ2-7, with 9 nucleotides matching TRBD1. Trimming at V came to 4 bases and at J to 2 bases, leaving 7 bases not matched to a gene. The CDR3 spans 15 residues. Looked up from germline, CDR1 is SGHKS and CDR2 is YYEKEE (reference sequence).

The J gene is TRBJ2-2, the V gene TRBV12-3 or TRBV12-4, with TRBD1 identical over 7 bases. V was clipped by 3 bases and J by 5 bases; unmatched bases: 12. This CDR3 has 17 amino acids. The CDR3 is CASSFISGQFGTGELFF. In DNA form, the CDR3 reads TGTGCCAGCAGTTTTATCTCGGGACAGTTCGGTACCGGGGAGCTGTTTTTT.

This clonotype was seen repeatedly, ten times or more. V gene TRBV6-1 combines with J gene TRBJ2-7; perhaps TRBD1 as D (6 bases). Trimming took off 2 bases at V and 1 base at J, with 9 bases between the two ends. The CDR3 length is 14 residues. Germline-derived CDR1 and CDR2 are MNHNS and SASEGT. The CDR3 sequence: CASSEPDRSYEQYF. DNA of the CDR3: TGTGCCAGCAGTGAACCCGACAGGTCCTACGAGCAGTACTTC.

This clonotype has only a few counts. The DNA of the CDR3 is TGTGCCAGCAGTGACTGGGGGTCGAACACTGAAGCTTTCTTT. Residues: CASSDWGSNTEAFF. The V and J genes are TRBV6-1 and TRBJ1-1, with a tentative D call TRBD1 (5 bases). V was cut by 3 bases and J by 1 base, with 9 bases left in between. The CDR3 runs 14 residues. Germline V gene sequence: CDR1 MNHNS, CDR2 SASEGT.

This clonotype was seen repeatedly, ten times or more. The J gene is TRBJ2-3, the V gene TRBV20-1; D is undetermined. The CDR3 runs 11 residues. Germline assignment: CDR1 DFQATT and CDR2 SNEGSKA (reference sequence). Trimming removed 2 bases at V and 6 bases at J, with 6 bases between. In DNA form, the CDR3 reads TGCAGTGCTAGAAAGACGGATACGCAGTATTTT. Its translation: CSARKTDTQYF.

This rearrangement joins TRBV7-3 to TRBJ2-2; 10 nucleotides agree with TRBD2. Germline CDR1 is SGHTA and CDR2 is FQGTGA. The V and J ends lost 2 bases and 0 bases, in that order; junction bases with no gene match: 3. The CDR3 loop spans 17 amino acids. The CDR3, as DNA: TGTGCCAGCAGCTTAGCTAGCGGGGGCGCGAACACCGGGGAGCTGTTTTTT. Translated: CASSLASGGANTGELFF.

J is TRBJ2-1 and V is TRBV5-1, with D unclear. The germline V gene encodes CDR1 SGHRS and CDR2 YFSETQ. V was shortened by 0 bases and J by 9 bases, with 13 bases between the two germline ends. The CDR3 runs 14 residues. CDR3 in amino acids: CASSLAPGLGEQFF. The CDR3 region has the DNA TGCGCCAGCAGCTTGGCCCCAGGTCTTGGTGAGCAGTTCTTC.

Notes on this clonotype: One end of the junction does not line up with germline, which may come from a read error. The gene calls are TRBV6-1 and TRBJ2-1; D is tentatively TRBD1 or TRBD2 (5 bases each). The CDR3 extends over 15 amino acids. Germline V gene sequence: CDR1 MNHNS, CDR2 SASEGT. The CDR3 nucleotides are TGTGTCAGCAGTGTGGATGGGGGCTCCTACAATGAGCAGTTCTTC. Its protein product is CVSSVDGGSYNEQFF.

The CDR3 spells CASSEGGIRGIGGYTF. CDR3 coding DNA: TGTGCCAGCAGTGAAGGGGGGATCAGGGGGATCGGTGGCTACACCTTC. The chain combines TRBV2 with TRBJ1-2; 7 nucleotides align to TRBD1. Germline trimming cut 1 base from V and 7 bases from J; bases unmatched to any gene: 12. In germline, CDR1 is SNHLY, CDR2 FYNNEI. The CDR3 runs to 16 residues.

This clonotype was seen at least ten times. The chain uses TRBV20-1 and TRBJ2-3; no clear D. Germline CDR1 DFQATT, CDR2 SNEGSKA (reference sequence). This CDR3 has 18 residues. V was clipped by 3 bases and J by 0 bases, with 22 bases between them. CDR3 coding DNA: TGCAGTGCTAGTTTGCCTGGAGTCGGGCTTAGGAGCACAGATACGCAGTATTTT. Translated: CSASLPGVGLRSTDTQYF.

This clonotype was observed at least ten times. The chain uses TRBV2 and TRBJ2-6; possible D gene TRBD2, 6 bases. V was pared by 11 bases and J by 5 bases, with 16 bases between. Per germline, CDR1 SNHLY and CDR2 FYNNEI. This CDR3 spans 14 amino acids. The CDR3 here is CAGAVGGRANVLTF. The CDR3 DNA reads as TGTGCCGGAGCAGTTGGGGGGAGGGCCAACGTCCTGACTTTC.

This clonotype was counted many times. A read error may be the cause here, since a much bigger clone is one base away. The genes are TRBV7-2 and TRBJ2-5; 11 bases match TRBD2. The CDR3 runs to 17 residues. J lost 11 bases, V lost 1 base, and 15 bases had no gene match. Germline V gene data show CDR1 as SGHTA and CDR2 as FQGNSA. This chain's CDR3 is CASSLGGLAGGGNEQYF. As DNA, the CDR3 is TGTGCCAGCAGCTTAGGTGGGCTAGCGGGGGGCGGAAATGAGCAGTACTTC.

This clonotype was seen at least ten times. The genes are TRBV6-2 or TRBV6-3 and TRBJ1-2; perhaps TRBD1 as D (5 bases). Germline V gene lookup returns CDR1 MNHEY and CDR2 SVGEGT. The V end lost 3 bases, the J end lost 5 bases, and 19 bases lay between the germline ends. The CDR3 consists of 16 residues. The CDR3 coding sequence is TGTGCCAGCAGTTATATAAACAAGGGGCGGAATTATGGCTACACCTTC. Residues: CASSYINKGRNYGYTF.

The sample holds a few counts of this clonotype. The chain combines TRBV20-1 with TRBJ1-5; D is undetermined. Trimming stripped 6 bases from V and 11 bases from J, with 17 bases between. The CDR3 is 12 residues long. Germline V gene sequence: CDR1 DFQATT, CDR2 SNEGSKA (reference sequence). DNA of the CDR3: TGCAGTGCGACGGACCTGTCCGAGGCCCAGCATTTT. Protein product: CSATDLSEAQHF.

Notes on this clonotype: A clone one base away is much larger, so this may be a read error. The chain carries TRBV7-2 and TRBJ2-7, with 9 bases aligning to TRBD1. Germline CDR1 reads SGHTA; CDR2 reads FQGNSA. The CDR3 contains 15 residues. Here the CDR3 reads CACSLAGTGPDEQYF. As DNA, the CDR3 is TGTGCCTGCAGCTTAGCCGGGACAGGGCCAGACGAGCAGTACTTC.

In the case of this clonotype: Mismatch with germline at one junction end may stem from a read error. V usage is TRBV2 and J usage is TRBJ1-1; D unclear. Germline V gives CDR1 SNHLY, CDR2 FYNNEI. The CDR3 has 15 residues. The CDR3 coding sequence is TGTGCCAACAGTGAAGGTGCGGGCAGGAACACTGAAGCTTTCTTT. This gives the protein CANSEGAGRNTEAFF.

At least ten counts were recorded for this clonotype. The chain uses TRBV7-2 and TRBJ2-1, with D possibly called TRBD1 or TRBD2 (6 bases each). The CDR3 spans 15 residues. Germline assignment: CDR1 SGHTA and CDR2 FQGNSA. The V and J ends lost 1 base and 6 bases respectively, with 13 bases between them. CDR3 DNA sequence: TGTGCCAGCAGCTTAGATCGGGGGCCGGGCAATGAGCAGTTCTTC. Translating gives CASSLDRGPGNEQFF.

In its sample, this clonotype was seen a few times. A read error may be the cause here, since a much bigger clone is one base away. The genes are TRBV12-3 or TRBV12-4 and TRBJ1-2; unclear D gene. The CDR3 has 14 amino acids. V was clipped by 3 bases and J by 6 bases, with 14 bases between them. CDR3 sequence (DNA): TGTGCCAGCAGTTTGAACCTGGGCCTTAATGGCTACACCTTC. Its translation: CASSLNLGLNGYTF.

This rearrangement joins TRBV20-1 to TRBJ1-1; weak D call: TRBD1 (6 bases). The V gene lost 4 bases and the J gene lost 0 bases, with 9 bases spanning the gap. The germline V gene has CDR1 DFQATT and CDR2 SNEGSKA (reference sequence). The CDR3 covers 13 residues. This CDR3 reads CSANREMNTEAFF. CDR3 coding DNA: TGCAGTGCTAACAGGGAGATGAACACTGAAGCTTTCTTT.

A few counts support this clonotype. The chain has TRBV2 and TRBJ2-1; 9 nucleotides agree with TRBD1. Germline CDR1 reads SNHLY; CDR2 reads FYNNEI. V dropped 7 bases and J dropped 8; count of bases not matched to a gene: 9. This CDR3 is 14 amino acids long. The CDR3 DNA sequence: TGTGCCAGCACTCGGGACAGGGTTGGGGATGAGCAGTTCTTC. As protein: CASTRDRVGDEQFF.

This chain uses TRBV11-2 with TRBJ1-1; unclear D gene. The germline V gene has CDR1 SGHAT and CDR2 FQNNGV. Between the trimmed V and J ends, which lost 7 bases and 11 bases, there was a span of 17 bases. The CDR3 loop spans 12 amino acids. The CDR3 loop reads CASTPSRVHAFF. As DNA, the CDR3 is TGTGCCAGCACCCCCTCGCGGGTCCACGCTTTCTTT.